Shown below are 6 T cell receptor beta chains from a single sample sequenced in a study of beta chain features in type 1 diabetes. Sequenced material consisted of expressed TCRB transcripts (all of the isolated RNA was reverse transcribed). Clones were sequenced by immunoSEQ multiplex PCR, and TCRdb holds only the in-frame ones, with some missing. The sample has 130,000 or so clones; roughly 9.7% are singletons. The source material was central memory CD4+ T cells from blood. These receptors were taken from a woman between 40 and 50 years old in good health.

This clone came up a few times. The CDR3 loop reads CASRWTSSSYEQYF. The CDR3 DNA is TGCGCCAGCAGGTGGACTAGTAGCTCCTACGAGCAGTACTTC. The genes are TRBV5-1 and TRBJ2-7; 7 bases align to TRBD2. This CDR3 comprises 14 residues. The germline gives CDR1 SGHRS, CDR2 YFSETQ. V was pared by 5 bases and J by 0 bases, with 5 bases of the junction left unmatched.

This clone was counted between two and nine times. The rearrangement uses TRBV18 and TRBJ1-1; 10 nucleotides agree with TRBD1. After removal of 4 bases from V and 10 bases from J, the junction contained 6 bases not matched to a gene. CDR1 and CDR2 (germline): KGHSH, LQKENI. This CDR3 has 13 residues. The CDR3 loop reads CASSLAGTGVAFF. CDR3 nucleotides: TGTGCCAGCTCACTTGCCGGGACAGGGGTAGCTTTCTTT.

In this sample, this clone turned up a few times. The V call is TRBV7-2, the J call TRBJ2-5; D unresolved. This CDR3 is built from 15 residues. Trimming pared 2 bases from V and 5 bases from J, leaving 15 bases between. Per the germline V gene, CDR1 is SGHTA and CDR2 is FQGNSA. The CDR3 region is CASSLMWAQRETQYF. In nucleotides, the CDR3 is TGTGCCAGCAGCTTAATGTGGGCCCAACGGGAGACCCAGTACTTC.

This rearrangement joins TRBV18 to TRBJ1-2; TRBD1 agrees at 7 bases. Looked up from germline, CDR1 is KGHSH and CDR2 is LQKENI. The CDR3 runs 15 residues. V gave up 3 bases and J gave up 2 bases; unmatched junction bases: 6. The CDR3 coding sequence is TGTGCCAGCTCACCTACAGGGGCTCAAAACTATGGCTACACCTTC. It codes for CASSPTGAQNYGYTF.

CDR3 DNA sequence: TGTGCCAGCAGTTCGCAGGGGTACTCTGAAGCTTTCTTT. Protein: CASSSQGYSEAFF. The chain has TRBV6-5 and TRBJ1-1; possible D gene TRBD1, 6 bases. CDR1 and CDR2 from the germline V gene are MNHEY and SVGAGI. This CDR3 spans 13 amino acids. The germline V and J ends were trimmed by 4 bases and 6 bases, with 12 bases remaining between them.

CDR3 in amino acids: CASSQEPLAGPTDTQYF. Here the CDR3 DNA reads TGCGCCAGCAGCCAAGAACCCCTAGCGGGGCCCACAGATACGCAGTATTTT. J is TRBJ2-3 and V is TRBV4-3; 9 bases fit TRBD2. J gave up 2 bases and V 0 bases, and 6 bases lay outside the gene matches. The CDR3 loop spans 17 amino acids. Per germline, CDR1 LGHNA and CDR2 YSLEER.